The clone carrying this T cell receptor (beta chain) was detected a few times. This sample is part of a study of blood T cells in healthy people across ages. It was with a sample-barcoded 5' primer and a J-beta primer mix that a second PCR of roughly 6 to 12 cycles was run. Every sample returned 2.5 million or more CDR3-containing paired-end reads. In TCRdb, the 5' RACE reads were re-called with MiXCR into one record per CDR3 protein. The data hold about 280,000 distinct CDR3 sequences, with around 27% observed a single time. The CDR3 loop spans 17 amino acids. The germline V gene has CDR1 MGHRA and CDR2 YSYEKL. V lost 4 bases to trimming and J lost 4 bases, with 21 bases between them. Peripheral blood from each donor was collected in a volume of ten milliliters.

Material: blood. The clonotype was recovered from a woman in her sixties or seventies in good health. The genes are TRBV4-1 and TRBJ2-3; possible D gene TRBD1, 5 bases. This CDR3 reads CASSPLRPDKSPDTQYF. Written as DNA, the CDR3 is TGCGCCAGCAGCCCCCTGAGGCCGGACAAATCTCCAGATACGCAGTATTTT.